This TCR beta chain emerged from a study of cytomegalovirus exposure and HLA in healthy donors. PCR involved 60 Vbeta and 13 Jbeta primers. The method was immunoSEQ multiplex PCR; TCRdb's version includes in-frame clones alone and lacks a portion of them. The sample has about 190,000 clones; the top ten hold about 1%. At collection, donors were nominally healthy, but unrecorded immune exposures were probable. Looked up from germline, CDR1 is SGHRS and CDR2 is YFSETQ. The V end lost 3 bases, the J end lost 1 base, and 20 bases lay between the germline ends. This CDR3 comprises 18 residues. The TCR comes from a woman between 25 and 40 years old in good health and CMV-seropositive. Material: PBMCs. This rearrangement joins TRBV5-1 to TRBJ2-4, with D unclear. The chain's CDR3 is CASSSTIPGIVAKNIQYF. CDR3 in DNA: TGCGCCAGCAGCTCCACGATCCCAGGAATCGTTGCCAAAAACATTCAGTACTTC.